This TCR beta chain was found in a study of T cell responses to AZD1222 COVID-19 vaccine. General study results and limits: The donor group comprised mostly white British people and more females; the analysis possibly underestimated clonal diversity.

The study pooled second doses at about 4 or about 12 weeks. CDR1 SNHLY and CDR2 FYNNEI come from the germline V gene. The CDR3 length is 16 residues. V gave up 0 bases and J gave up 2 bases, with 10 bases separating them. On this clone: Antigen specificity is unknown.

Produced via immunoSEQ multiplex PCR; TCRdb's table is partial and in-frame only. The sample lists about 180,000 clones; 88% were seen once. The sample was peripheral blood, taken 28 days after the second AZD1222 dose. The sequence derives from an adult who received the AZD1222 COVID-19 vaccine. The rearrangement links TRBV2 to TRBJ2-2, with a weak D call TRBD1 (6 bases). This CDR3 is CASSEAWGQNTGELFF. DNA of the CDR3: TGTGCCAGCAGTGAAGCTTGGGGACAAAACACCGGGGAGCTGTTTTTT.